These 3 T cell receptor beta chains were all obtained from the same sample, sequenced in a study of identical twins. One entry per CDR3 protein, called by TCRdb with MiXCR from the 5' RACE reads. In the table there are 200,000 to 300,000 distinct CDR3 sequences, approximately 6.8% of which are singletons. The data also belong to a second study, concerning yellow fever vaccine responses in identical twins.

The sample was CD8+ T cells sorted from blood. The receptor set was obtained from a woman younger than 35 in good health.

A few counts support this clonotype. The chain uses TRBV6-1 and TRBJ2-1, with 9 bases identical to TRBD1. This CDR3 comprises 19 residues. The J segment lost 0 bases and the V segment lost 7 bases, leaving 16 bases of the junction unmatched. The V gene's germline CDR1 is MNHNS and CDR2 SASEGT. For the CDR3, the DNA is TGTGCCAGCAATAAGGGGGGACAGGGCATAGAGGTCTCCTACAATGAGCAGTTCTTC. It translates to CASNKGGQGIEVSYNEQFF.

This clonotype was recorded a few times. This rearrangement joins TRBV11-2 to TRBJ2-7; 9 bases align to TRBD2. Germline trimming cut 5 bases from V and 2 bases from J; bases unmatched to any gene: 7. Germline CDR1 reads SGHAT; CDR2 reads FQNNGV. The CDR3 length is 15 residues. DNA for the CDR3: TGTGCCAGCAGCATGGGACTAGCCACAACCTACGAGCAGTACTTC. Translation: CASSMGLATTYEQYF.

This clonotype was seen many times. The chain has TRBV20-1 and TRBJ1-2, with 10 bases that match TRBD1. V gave up 6 bases and J gave up 8 bases; unmatched junction bases: 9. Germline V gives CDR1 DFQATT, CDR2 SNEGSKA (reference sequence). The CDR3 extends over 13 amino acids. The CDR3 protein is CSAPDRGTKGYTF. The CDR3 DNA is TGCAGTGCCCCGGACAGGGGGACGAAGGGCTACACCTTC.